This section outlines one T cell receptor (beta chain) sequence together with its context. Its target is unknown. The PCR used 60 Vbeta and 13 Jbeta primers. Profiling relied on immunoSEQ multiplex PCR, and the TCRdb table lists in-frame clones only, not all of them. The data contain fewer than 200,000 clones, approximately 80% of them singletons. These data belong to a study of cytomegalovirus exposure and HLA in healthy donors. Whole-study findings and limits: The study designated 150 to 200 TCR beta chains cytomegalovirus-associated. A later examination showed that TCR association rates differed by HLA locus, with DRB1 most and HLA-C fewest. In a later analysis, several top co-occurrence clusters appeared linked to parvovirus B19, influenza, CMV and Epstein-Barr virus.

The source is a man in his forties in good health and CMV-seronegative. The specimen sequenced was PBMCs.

DNA of the CDR3: TGTGCCAGCAGCCACGTTCGGGGTGGGGGGGTCGACGGCTACACCTTC. Residues: CASSHVRGGGVDGYTF. The rearrangement uses TRBV4-2 and TRBJ1-2; possibly TRBD1 for D (5 bases). This CDR3 spans 16 amino acids. The germline V and J ends were trimmed by 3 bases and 8 bases, with 22 bases remaining between them. Germline V lookup: CDR1 LGHNA, CDR2 YNFKEQ.